This TCR beta chain was retrieved from a study of somatic mutations in cytotoxic T cells in rheumatoid arthritis. Study conclusions and caveats: Statistically, CD8+ T-cell clonality was not significantly distinct between individuals with rheumatoid arthritis and age-matched healthy controls. Antigens bound by the expanded CD8+ clones were not identified.

The protocol was immunoSEQ multiplex PCR, while the TCRdb copy is restricted to in-frame clones and leaves out a portion. The table includes approximately 25,000 clones, 70% to 80% detected once. In this sample, this clone turned up a few times. Antigen unknown. Isolation of CD4+ and CD8+ cells used positive magnetic bead selection, with purity checked by flow cytometry. Source material: CD8+ T cells sorted from blood. This receptor was obtained from a woman aged 18-29 years in good health.

The CDR3 here is CASSADRTTEAFF. Written as DNA, the CDR3 is TGTGCCAGTAGTGCCGACAGGACCACTGAAGCTTTCTTT. The chain has TRBV19 and TRBJ1-1; the D gene is possibly TRBD1 (6 bases). The V and J ends lost 5 bases and 4 bases respectively, with 11 bases between them. Germline assignment: CDR1 LNHDA and CDR2 SQIVND (reference sequence). This CDR3 is built from 13 residues.